Below, 23 T cell receptor beta chains from the same sample are listed, as sequenced in a study of CD8 T cells in ankylosing spondylitis. TCRdb fed the 5' RACE reads into MiXCR, producing one record per CDR3 protein. In the table there are over 200,000 distinct CDR3 sequences, about 10% of which are singletons. Sequenced sample: blood, either unsorted or a sorted T cell fraction (not recorded which). The receptors here all came from a male donor with ankylosing spondylitis or in good health (not recorded which).

This clonotype has only a few counts. V is TRBV7-3 and J is TRBJ2-5; possible D gene TRBD1, 5 bases. The CDR3 runs 17 residues. Germline values: CDR1 SGHTA, CDR2 FQGTGA. V was shortened by 1 base and J by 5 bases, with 20 bases between the two germline ends. The DNA of the CDR3 is TGTGCCAGCAGCTTAAACGCAGTCGGTGGGGCTATGGAGACCCAGTACTTC. Its protein product is CASSLNAVGGAMETQYF. Together with reference TRBV7-3 and TRBJ2-5, the CDR3 gives the full variable domain: GAGVSQTPSNKVTEKGKYVELRCDPISGHTALYWYRQSLGQGPEFLIYFQGTGAADDSGLPNDRFFAVRPEGSVSTLKIQRTERGDSAVYLCASSLNAVGGAMETQYFGPGTRLLVL.

This clonotype was counted at least ten times. This chain links TRBV4-2 with TRBJ1-6; no reliable D call. Deletions cut 0 bases from V and 6 bases from J, with 12 bases between. Germline V lookup: CDR1 LGHNA, CDR2 YNFKEQ. The CDR3 sequence is 16 residues long. The CDR3 sequence is CASSQERGWGNSPLHF. The DNA of the CDR3 is TGTGCCAGCAGCCAAGAGAGAGGGTGGGGTAATTCACCCCTCCACTTT.

This clonotype appeared many times. The chain recombines TRBV20-1 with TRBJ2-1; 7 bases align to TRBD1. After removal of 7 bases from V and 5 bases from J, the junction contained 11 bases not matched to a gene. Per germline, CDR1 DFQATT and CDR2 SNEGSKA (reference sequence). The CDR3 spans 14 residues. The CDR3 DNA is TGCAGTGGACAGGGTTTCGGAAATGACAATGAGCAGTTCTTC. Its translation is CSGQGFGNDNEQFF.

This clonotype was observed at least ten times. This rearrangement joins TRBV7-9 to TRBJ2-7; the D call may be TRBD1 or TRBD2 (6 bases each). Germline CDR1 reads SEHNR; CDR2 reads FQNEAQ (reference sequence). This CDR3 contains 14 residues. Trimming took off 3 bases at V and 7 bases at J, with 16 bases between the two ends. CDR3 in DNA: TGTGCCAGCAGCTTGAGGGTCGGGGGCGGAGAGCAGTACTTC. Protein: CASSLRVGGGEQYF.

The chain has TRBV20-1 and TRBJ2-2, with TRBD2 matching over 14 bases. The CDR3 totals 17 residues. With 1 base clipped from V and 3 bases from J, the junction kept 4 bases outside the gene matches. In germline, CDR1 is DFQATT, CDR2 SNEGSKA (reference sequence). CDR3 protein: CSARGLAGGPDTGELFF. DNA of the CDR3: TGCAGTGCTAGAGGACTAGCGGGGGGGCCGGACACCGGGGAGCTGTTTTTT.

This clonotype was picked up many times. CDR3 DNA: TGCGCCAGCAGCTTTAGACAGGGGGCGGACATTCAGTACTTC. Residues: CASSFRQGADIQYF. The V call is TRBV5-1, the J call TRBJ2-4, with 10 bases fitting TRBD1. The germline V gene has CDR1 SGHRS and CDR2 YFSETQ. J was trimmed by 8 bases and V by 2 bases; bases with no gene match: 4. The CDR3 length is 14 residues.

At least ten counts were recorded for this clonotype. The genes are TRBV11-2 and TRBJ1-1, with D possibly matching TRBD1 (5 bases). This CDR3 comprises 18 residues. The ends were cut back, 1 base at V and 0 bases at J, with 18 bases in the middle. Germline V CDR1 and CDR2: SGHAT, FQNNGV. The CDR3 DNA reads as TGTGCCAGCAGCTTAGGGGGGATAGGACGATCTATGAACACTGAAGCTTTCTTT. Its translation: CASSLGGIGRSMNTEAFF. The full variable domain, rest sourced from reference TRBV11-2 and TRBJ1-1, is EAGVAQSPRYKIIEKRQSVAFWCNPISGHATLYWYQQILGQGPKLLIQFQNNGVVDDSQLPKDRFSAERLKGVDSTLKIQPAKLEDSAVYLCASSLGGIGRSMNTEAFFGQGTRLTVV.

This clonotype was found many times. The gene calls are TRBV28 and TRBJ2-7; D ambiguous. This CDR3 contains 13 residues. Trimming stripped 3 bases from V and 6 bases from J, with 12 bases between. Germline V lookup: CDR1 MDHEN, CDR2 SYDVKM. The CDR3 loop is CASSFWAQREQYF. The CDR3 DNA sequence: TGTGCCAGCAGTTTTTGGGCCCAACGCGAGCAGTACTTC.

This clonotype was seen many times. V and J are TRBV9 and TRBJ1-4; TRBD1 aligns across 7 bases. V lost 3 bases and J lost 7; bases outside the gene matches: 12. The germline gives CDR1 SGDLS, CDR2 YYNGEE. The CDR3 spans 16 residues. CDR3 amino acids: CASSAGVGGVGEKLFF. The CDR3 DNA reads as TGTGCCAGCAGCGCCGGTGTAGGGGGCGTTGGTGAAAAACTGTTTTTT.

This clonotype was detected ten times or more. This chain connects TRBV3-1 to TRBJ2-1; 9 nucleotides line up with TRBD2. Germline V gives CDR1 LGHDT, CDR2 YNNKEL (reference sequence). V trimming: 0 bases; J trimming: 5 bases; junction bases outside the gene matches: 8. This CDR3 has 17 amino acids. The CDR3 DNA is TGTGCCAGCAGCCAAGATCCTAGAGCGGGAGGAAACAATGAGCAGTTCTTC. Its translation is CASSQDPRAGGNNEQFF.

The chain has TRBV7-3 and TRBJ2-1; perhaps TRBD2 as D (6 bases). V was trimmed by 8 bases and J by 9 bases, leaving 11 bases between them. Germline CDR1 reads SGHTA; CDR2 reads FQGTGA. CDR3 length: 11 amino acids. The CDR3 bases are TGTGCCAGCGGGGGGTTTGGTGAGCAGTTCTTC. Amino acids: CASGGFGEQFF.

This clonotype was found a few times. The chain couples TRBV5-8 to TRBJ2-2; unclear D gene. CDR1 is SGHTS, CDR2 YDEGEE, per germline. V lost 2 bases to trimming and J lost 4 bases, with 9 bases between them. CDR3 size: 14 residues. As DNA, the CDR3 is TGTGCCAGCAGCTTATGGAGCCGCACCGGGGAGCTGTTTTTT. Translation: CASSLWSRTGELFF.

This clonotype was seen at least ten times. The chain combines TRBV20-1 with TRBJ1-6; no definite D call. CDR1 is DFQATT, CDR2 SNEGSKA, per germline (reference sequence). The CDR3 extends over 14 amino acids. V was cut by 1 base and J by 10 bases, with 14 bases left in between. The CDR3 reads CSARGDMGGSPLHF. DNA for the CDR3: TGCAGTGCTAGAGGAGATATGGGAGGCTCACCCCTCCACTTT.

This clonotype has just a few counts. CDR3: CASRPNRGGTGPYNEQFF. The DNA for the CDR3 is TGTGCCAGCAGGCCTAATAGGGGGGGAACAGGGCCCTACAATGAGCAGTTCTTC. The V gene is TRBV27, the J gene TRBJ2-1; weak D call: TRBD2 (7 bases). The germline CDR1 and CDR2 sequences are MNHEY and SMNVEV (reference sequence). The CDR3 sequence is 18 residues long. Trimming pared 6 bases from V and 2 bases from J, leaving 23 bases between.

This clonotype was observed many times. The rearrangement links TRBV20-1 to TRBJ1-6, with 8 bases identical to TRBD1. The CDR3 extends over 17 amino acids. The V gene end was trimmed by 3 bases and the J gene end by 0 bases; junction bases not matched to a gene: 7. Germline values: CDR1 DFQATT, CDR2 SNEGSKA (reference sequence). CDR3 DNA: TGCAGTGCTAGCTTCCCAGGGGGCAGCTCCTATAATTCACCCCTCCACTTT. It specifies CSASFPGGSSYNSPLHF.

There are many counts of this clonotype. The chain joins TRBV3-1 to TRBJ2-5; 11 positions match TRBD1. CDR1 is LGHDT, CDR2 YNNKEL, per germline (reference sequence). This CDR3 comprises 16 residues. V shed 4 bases, J shed 4 bases, and the junction held 8 bases outside the gene matches. The CDR3 reads CASSLGTGGIGETQYF. The CDR3, as DNA: TGTGCCAGCAGCCTGGGGACAGGGGGGATCGGAGAGACCCAGTACTTC.

The genes are TRBV5-6 and TRBJ2-7; D unresolved. The V end lost 2 bases, the J end lost 3 bases, and 9 bases lay between the germline ends. CDR1 SGHDT and CDR2 YYEEEE come from the germline V gene. This CDR3 is 13 amino acids long. The chain's CDR3 is CASSFVSRYEQYF. DNA for the CDR3: TGTGCCAGCAGCTTCGTAAGTCGCTACGAGCAGTACTTC.

This chain connects TRBV19 to TRBJ1-4; no reliable D call. CDR1 and CDR2 (germline): LNHDA, SQIVND (reference sequence). This CDR3 contains 13 residues. With 0 bases removed from V and 8 bases from J, the gap between germline ends came to 7 bases. Here the CDR3 DNA reads TGTGCCAGTAGTATAGATTCGGGAGAAAAACTGTTTTTT. It yields the protein CASSIDSGEKLFF.

This clonotype was detected many times. V gene TRBV20-1 combines with J gene TRBJ2-7; D is ambiguous. The CDR3 loop spans 12 amino acids. Trimming took 3 bases from V and 6 from J, leaving 12 bases between them. Germline CDR1 is DFQATT and CDR2 is SNEGSKA (reference sequence). CDR3 bases: TGCAGTGCTAGCGTACAGTCCCGCGAGCAGTACTTC. This translates into CSASVQSREQYF.

This clonotype was counted ten times or more. The chain has TRBV5-1 and TRBJ1-1; maybe TRBD1 (5 bases). Trimming left V 0 bases short and J 4 bases short, with 13 bases between. Germline V gives CDR1 SGHRS, CDR2 YFSETQ. The CDR3 has 15 residues. CDR3 loop: CASSLAAREGTEAFF. Written as DNA, the CDR3 is TGCGCCAGCAGCTTGGCCGCCAGGGAAGGCACTGAAGCTTTCTTT.

A note on this clonotype: This may stem from a read error, because a much larger clone lies one nucleotide away. This chain uses TRBV6-1 with TRBJ1-5; 7 bases agree with TRBD1. The CDR3 spans 14 residues. After removal of 5 bases from V and 9 bases from J, the junction contained 10 bases not matched to a gene. The germline V gene has CDR1 MNHNS and CDR2 SASEGT. The chain's CDR3 is CASSPGEGARPQHF. The CDR3 DNA sequence: TGTGCCAGCAGTCCGGGAGAGGGGGCCCGGCCCCAGCATTTT.

This clonotype occurred many times. V is TRBV9 and J is TRBJ2-3, with 8 bases aligning to TRBD2. The CDR3 consists of 21 residues. With 3 bases clipped from V and 2 bases from J, the junction kept 23 bases outside the gene matches. Per germline, CDR1 SGDLS and CDR2 YYNGEE. The CDR3, as DNA: TGTGCCAGCAGCGAAAGAGAAGGGACTAGTGGGTTCGTGGCGGACACAGATACGCAGTATTTT. Its translation is CASSEREGTSGFVADTDTQYF.

At least ten counts were recorded for this clonotype. CDR3 loop: CASSLGQTDNEQFF. The CDR3 DNA is TGTGCCAGCAGCTTAGGCCAGACCGACAATGAGCAGTTCTTC. V gene TRBV7-9 combines with J gene TRBJ2-1; the D is unclear. V was shortened by 1 base and J by 5 bases, with 9 bases between the two germline ends. The length of the CDR3 is 14 residues. Germline values: CDR1 SEHNR, CDR2 FQNEAQ (reference sequence).